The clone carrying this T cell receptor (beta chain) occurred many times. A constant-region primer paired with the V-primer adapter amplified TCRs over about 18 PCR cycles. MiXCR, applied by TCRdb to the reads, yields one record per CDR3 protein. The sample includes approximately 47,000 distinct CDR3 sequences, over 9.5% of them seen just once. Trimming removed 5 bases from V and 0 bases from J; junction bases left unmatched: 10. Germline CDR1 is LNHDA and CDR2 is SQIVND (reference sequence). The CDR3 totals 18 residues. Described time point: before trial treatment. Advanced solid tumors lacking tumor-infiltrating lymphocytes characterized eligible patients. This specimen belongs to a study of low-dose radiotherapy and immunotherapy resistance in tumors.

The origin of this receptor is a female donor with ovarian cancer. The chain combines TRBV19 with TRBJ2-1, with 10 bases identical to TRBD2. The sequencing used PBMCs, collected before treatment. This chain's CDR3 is CASSRASGGASSYNEQFF. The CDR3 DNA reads TGTGCCAGTAGTCGGGCTAGCGGGGGCGCGAGCTCCTACAATGAGCAGTTCTTC.